This paragraph reports one TCR beta chain. Its antigen is currently not known. No per-base quality is available; no much larger clone lies one base away. This entry comes from a study of beta chain features in type 1 diabetes (dated by TCRdb to the late 2010s). Regarding the research as a whole: Mean age, gender distribution, total cell number and subset yield were not different between patients and healthy donors. The study compared TCRB repertoires of sorted circulating CD4+ T cell subsets between recently diagnosed type 1 diabetes patients and matched healthy donors. Whereas all 30 or so donors provided naive and central memory subsets, regulatory and stem cell-like memory subsets were isolated from just 8 patients and about 8 healthy donors. A total of some 100,000,000 sorted cells were examined across all samples, and a strong correlation was observed between cell number per subset and RNA yield. Beyond this particular receptor, the publication reports: Only small numbers of individuals were included in the HLA sub-analyses, which left unresolved whether HLA type had any influence on TCRB rearrangement. Type 1 diabetes patients showed a moderate but significant shortening of TCRB CDR3 length in all four CD4+ subsets. The naive, central memory and regulatory TCRB repertoires appeared to resemble one another more closely among patients than among healthy donors. Shorter templates might be favored by PCR, yet because patient and control samples were amplified and corrected together, any such skew would affect both groups equally. Because cDNA rather than genomic DNA was sequenced, highly expressing activated cells could have been over-represented, although no difference in activation and CD3 levels was found between groups. At VDJ recombination sites, type 1 diabetes patients had fewer insertions and more deleted nucleotides, which implies abnormalities in thymic rearrangement.

At the junction V is shortened by 6 bases and J by 4 bases; bases outside the gene matches: 6. Reading the germline V gene (reference sequence) gives CDR1 GTSNPN and CDR2 SVGIG. Measured from the cysteine to the phenylalanine, the CDR3 is 13 residues long. The sequence is cut down to CDR3 DNA, 39 bases in frame from base 1. From each donor, a single peripheral blood sample of about 110 mL on average was drawn into heparinised tubes. Using a panel that included CD45RO, CCR7, CD25, CD127, CD95 and CD27, naive, central memory, regulatory and stem cell-like memory CD4+ T cells were sorted on a BD FACSAria II. A purity above 95% was achieved for all sorted populations. Right away, PBMCs were isolated by Lymphoprep density gradient centrifugation and were stained directly, with no culture step. So that batch effects would be minimized, each experiment stained and sorted samples in pairs, pairing one healthy donor with one patient.

The entire isolated RNA was reverse transcribed using the High Capacity cDNA Reverse Transcription Kit, and thus expressed TCRB transcripts were sequenced. Naive, central memory and regulatory T cell samples underwent deep immunoSEQ sequencing, averaging about 3.57 million total reads per sample. Sorted cells were lysed in RLT buffer and RNA was extracted with DNase-treated RNeasy Micro or Mini kits, depending on cell number. Each cell subset was processed on its own to prevent cross-contamination, while patient and healthy donor samples were processed together. Using the immunoSEQ multiplex PCR, TCRB sequences were amplified from cDNA into 87-bp fragments spanning the CDR3 region. Sequencing of the amplicons was performed on the Illumina HiSeq platform. On the authors' methods: PCR bias was computationally corrected using synthetic template baselines, reads within Hamming distance 2 were collapsed, and singletons that could not be merged were discarded. By aligning reads against IMGT, V, D and J genes, CDR3 length, and insertions or deletions at six rearrangement sites were assigned. Within each subset, clonotype counts were normalized to sorted cell number, and only after that were true diversity and Gini coefficients computed with the tcR R package. Repertoire sharing was quantified using the overlap coefficient calculated on TCRB nucleotide sequences. In TCRdb, the immuneACCESS table is reduced to in-frame sequences with V and J assigned. These tables do not hold every clone; where another copy was compared, an unresolved V gene accounts for under half, and the others remain unexplained. Clone size and the V and J calls come from that table; the DNA yielded D and trimming. This sample gives under 200,000 clones in total; 7.5% to 9.5% of them show up just once. The ten largest clones take up more than 0.45% of the sample.

This TCR was recovered from a woman aged 18 to 35 with type 1 diabetes. The source material was central memory CD4+ T cells from blood. The chain is encoded by TRBV30 joined to TRBJ1-3; 7 central bases correspond to TRBD1. The encoded CDR3 is CACDRAGGNTIYF. The DNA is as follows: TGTGCCTGCGACAGGGCGGGAGGAAACACCATATATTTT.